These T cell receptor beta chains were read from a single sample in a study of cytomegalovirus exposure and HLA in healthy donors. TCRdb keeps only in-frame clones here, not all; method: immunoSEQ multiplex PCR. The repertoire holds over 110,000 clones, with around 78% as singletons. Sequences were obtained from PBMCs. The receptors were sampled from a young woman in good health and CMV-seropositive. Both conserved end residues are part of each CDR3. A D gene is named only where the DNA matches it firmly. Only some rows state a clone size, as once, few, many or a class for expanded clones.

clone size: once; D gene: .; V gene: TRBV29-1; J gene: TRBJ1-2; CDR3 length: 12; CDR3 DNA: TGCAGCGTAACGAGGGAGTTGATGGGCTACACCTTC; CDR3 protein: CSVTRELMGYTF
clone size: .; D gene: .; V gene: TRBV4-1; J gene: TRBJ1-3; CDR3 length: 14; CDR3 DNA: TGCGCCAGCAGCCAAGTTGACAGTGGAAACACCATATATTTT; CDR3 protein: CASSQVDSGNTIYF
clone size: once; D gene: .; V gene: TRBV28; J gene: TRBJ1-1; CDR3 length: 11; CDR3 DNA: TGTGCCAGCAGTCTCTCCCTGGAGGCTTTCTTT; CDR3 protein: CASSLSLEAFF
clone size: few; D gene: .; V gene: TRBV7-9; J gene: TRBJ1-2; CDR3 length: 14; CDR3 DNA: TGTGCCAGCAGCGCTTCTCAGTTGAACTATGGCTACACCTTC; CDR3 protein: CASSASQLNYGYTF
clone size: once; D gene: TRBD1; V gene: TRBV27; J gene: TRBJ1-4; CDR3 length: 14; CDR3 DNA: TGTGCCAGCGGGCCACAGGGGGCAGGTGAAAAACTGTTTTTT; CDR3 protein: CASGPQGAGEKLFF
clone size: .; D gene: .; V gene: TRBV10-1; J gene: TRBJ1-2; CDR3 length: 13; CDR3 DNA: TGCGCCAGCAGTGAGAAACAGGGCTATGGCTACACCTTC; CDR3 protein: CASSEKQGYGYTF
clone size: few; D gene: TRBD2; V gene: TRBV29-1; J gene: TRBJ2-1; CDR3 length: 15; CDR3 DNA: TGCAGCTCCAATTTAGCGGGGGGAGGTTACAATGAGCAGTTCTTC; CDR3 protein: CSSNLAGGGYNEQFF
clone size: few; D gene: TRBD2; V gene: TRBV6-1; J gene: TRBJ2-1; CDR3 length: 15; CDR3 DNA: TGTGCCAGCAGTGAAAGTAAGCGGGGCCTTAATGAGCAGTTCTTC; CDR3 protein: CASSESKRGLNEQFF
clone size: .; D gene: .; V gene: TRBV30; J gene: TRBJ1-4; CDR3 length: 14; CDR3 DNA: TGTGCCTGGAGTGTACAGGGTCTTTATGAAAAACTGTTTTTT; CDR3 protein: CAWSVQGLYEKLFF
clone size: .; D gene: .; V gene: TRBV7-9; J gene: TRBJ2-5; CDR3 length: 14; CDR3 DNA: TGTGCCAGCAGCTTAACAGGCTCACGCGAGACCCAGTACTTC; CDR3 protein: CASSLTGSRETQYF
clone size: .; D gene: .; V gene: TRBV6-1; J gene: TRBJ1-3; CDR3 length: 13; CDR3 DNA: TGTGCCAGCACTACTCCATGGGGGGACACCATATATTTT; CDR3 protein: CASTTPWGDTIYF
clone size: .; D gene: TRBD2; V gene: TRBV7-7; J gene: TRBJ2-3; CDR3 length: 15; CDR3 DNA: TGTGCCAGCAGCCCCCGTAGCGGGGGTTCAGATACGCAGTATTTT; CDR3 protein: CASSPRSGGSDTQYF
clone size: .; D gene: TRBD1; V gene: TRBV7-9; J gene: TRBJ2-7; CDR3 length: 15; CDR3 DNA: TGTGCCAGCAGCTCGTTACCGGGACAGGGGGGCGAGCAGTACTTC; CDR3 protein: CASSSLPGQGGEQYF
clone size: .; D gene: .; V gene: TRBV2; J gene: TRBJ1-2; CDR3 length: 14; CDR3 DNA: TGTGCCAGCAAAGACAGCGCGATCCTCTATGGCTACACCTTC; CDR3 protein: CASKDSAILYGYTF
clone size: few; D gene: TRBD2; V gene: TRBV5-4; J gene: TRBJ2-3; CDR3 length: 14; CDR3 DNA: TGTGCCAGCAGCTTGGATAGCGGGCCCGATACGCAGTATTTT; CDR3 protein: CASSLDSGPDTQYF
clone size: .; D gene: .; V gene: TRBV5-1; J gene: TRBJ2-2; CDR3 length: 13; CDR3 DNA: TGCGCCAGCAGCTCACAGGGAAACGGGGAGCTGTTTTTT; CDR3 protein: CASSSQGNGELFF
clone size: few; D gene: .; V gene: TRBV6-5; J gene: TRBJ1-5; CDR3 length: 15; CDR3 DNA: TGTGCCAGCAGTCCCGACAGGCTTAGCAATCAGCCCCAGCATTTT; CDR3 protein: CASSPDRLSNQPQHF
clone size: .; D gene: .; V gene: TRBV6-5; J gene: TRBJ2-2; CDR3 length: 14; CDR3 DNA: TGTGCCAGCAGTTACTCGGCGGACACCGGGGAGCTGTTTTTT; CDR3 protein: CASSYSADTGELFF